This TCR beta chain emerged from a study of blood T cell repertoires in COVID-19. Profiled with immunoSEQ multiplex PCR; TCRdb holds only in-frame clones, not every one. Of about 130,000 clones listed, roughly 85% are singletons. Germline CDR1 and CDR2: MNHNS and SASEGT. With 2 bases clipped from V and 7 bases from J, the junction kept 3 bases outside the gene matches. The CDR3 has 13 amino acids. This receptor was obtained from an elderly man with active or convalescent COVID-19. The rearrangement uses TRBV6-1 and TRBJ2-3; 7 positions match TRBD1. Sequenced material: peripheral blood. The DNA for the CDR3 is TGTGCCAGCAGTGAACACAGGGGAAATACGCAGTATTTT. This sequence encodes CASSEHRGNTQYF.